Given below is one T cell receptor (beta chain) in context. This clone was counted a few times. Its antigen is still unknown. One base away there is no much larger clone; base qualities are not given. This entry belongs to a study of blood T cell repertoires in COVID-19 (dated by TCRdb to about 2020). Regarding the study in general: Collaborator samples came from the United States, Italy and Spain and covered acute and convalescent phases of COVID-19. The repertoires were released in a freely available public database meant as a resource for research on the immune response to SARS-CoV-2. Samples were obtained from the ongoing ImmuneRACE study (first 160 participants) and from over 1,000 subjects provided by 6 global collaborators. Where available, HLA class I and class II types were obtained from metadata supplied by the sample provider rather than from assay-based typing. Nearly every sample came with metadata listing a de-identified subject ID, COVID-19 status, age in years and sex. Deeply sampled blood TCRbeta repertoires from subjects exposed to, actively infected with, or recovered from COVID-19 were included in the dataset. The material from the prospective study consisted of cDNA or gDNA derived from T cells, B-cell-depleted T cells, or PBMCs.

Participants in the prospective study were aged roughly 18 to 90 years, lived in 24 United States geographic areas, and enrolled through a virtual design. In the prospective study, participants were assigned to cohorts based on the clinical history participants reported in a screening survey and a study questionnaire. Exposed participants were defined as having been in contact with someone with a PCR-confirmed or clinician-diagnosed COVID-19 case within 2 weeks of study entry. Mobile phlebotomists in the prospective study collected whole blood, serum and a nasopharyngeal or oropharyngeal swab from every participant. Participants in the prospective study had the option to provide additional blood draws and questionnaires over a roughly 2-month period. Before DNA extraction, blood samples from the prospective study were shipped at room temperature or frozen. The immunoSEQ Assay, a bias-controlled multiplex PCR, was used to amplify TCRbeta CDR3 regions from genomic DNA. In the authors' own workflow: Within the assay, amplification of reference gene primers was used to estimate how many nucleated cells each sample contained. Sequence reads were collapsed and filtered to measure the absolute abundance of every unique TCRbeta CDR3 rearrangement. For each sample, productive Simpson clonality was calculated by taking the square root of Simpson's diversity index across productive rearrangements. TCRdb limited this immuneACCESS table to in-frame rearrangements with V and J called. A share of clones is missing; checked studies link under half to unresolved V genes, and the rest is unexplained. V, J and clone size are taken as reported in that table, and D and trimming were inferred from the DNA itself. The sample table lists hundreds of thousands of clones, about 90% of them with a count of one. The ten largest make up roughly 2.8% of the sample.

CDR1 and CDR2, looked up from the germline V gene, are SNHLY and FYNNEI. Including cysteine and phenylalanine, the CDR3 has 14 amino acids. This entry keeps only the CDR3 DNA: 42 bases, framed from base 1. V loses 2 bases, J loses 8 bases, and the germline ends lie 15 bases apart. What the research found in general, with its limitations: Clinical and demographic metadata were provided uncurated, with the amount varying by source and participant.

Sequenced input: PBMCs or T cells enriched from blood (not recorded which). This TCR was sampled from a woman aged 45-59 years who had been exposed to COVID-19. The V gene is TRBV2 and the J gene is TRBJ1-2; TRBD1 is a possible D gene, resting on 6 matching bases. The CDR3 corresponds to CASSERAGDGGYTF. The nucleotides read TGTGCCAGCAGTGAACGGGCAGGGGATGGCGGCTACACCTTC.